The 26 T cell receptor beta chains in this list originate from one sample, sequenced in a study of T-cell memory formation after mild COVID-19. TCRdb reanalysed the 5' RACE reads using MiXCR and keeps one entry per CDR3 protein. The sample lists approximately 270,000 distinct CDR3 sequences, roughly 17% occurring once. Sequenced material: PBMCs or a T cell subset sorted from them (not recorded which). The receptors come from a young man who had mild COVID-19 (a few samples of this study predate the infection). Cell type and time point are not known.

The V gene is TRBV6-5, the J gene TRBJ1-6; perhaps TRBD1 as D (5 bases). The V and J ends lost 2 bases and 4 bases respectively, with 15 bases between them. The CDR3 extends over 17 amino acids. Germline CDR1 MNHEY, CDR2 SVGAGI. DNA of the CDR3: TGTGCCAGCAGTTACGGGGGTTTGAAGGATTATAATTCACCCCTCCACTTT. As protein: CASSYGGLKDYNSPLHF.

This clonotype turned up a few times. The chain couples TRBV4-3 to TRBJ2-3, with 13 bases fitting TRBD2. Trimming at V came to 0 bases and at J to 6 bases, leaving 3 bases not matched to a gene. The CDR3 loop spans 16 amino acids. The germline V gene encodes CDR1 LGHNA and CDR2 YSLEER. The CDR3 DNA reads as TGCGCCAGCAGCCAAGAACTAGCGGGGGGGTCGGATACGCAGTATTTT. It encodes CASSQELAGGSDTQYF.

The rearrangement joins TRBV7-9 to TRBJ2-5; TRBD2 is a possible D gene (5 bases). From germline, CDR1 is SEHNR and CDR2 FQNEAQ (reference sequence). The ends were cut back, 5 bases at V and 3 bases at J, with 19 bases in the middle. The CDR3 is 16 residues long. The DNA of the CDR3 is TGTGCCAGCAGCCCCGTCGGTCCGGGATTCAAAGAGACCCAGTACTTC. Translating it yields CASSPVGPGFKETQYF.

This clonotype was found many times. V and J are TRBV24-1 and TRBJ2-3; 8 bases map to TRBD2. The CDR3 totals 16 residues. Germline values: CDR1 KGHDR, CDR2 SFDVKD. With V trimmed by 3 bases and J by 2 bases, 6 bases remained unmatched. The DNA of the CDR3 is TGTGCCACCAGTGATCCTAGCGGGCGATCCACAGATACGCAGTATTTT. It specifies CATSDPSGRSTDTQYF.

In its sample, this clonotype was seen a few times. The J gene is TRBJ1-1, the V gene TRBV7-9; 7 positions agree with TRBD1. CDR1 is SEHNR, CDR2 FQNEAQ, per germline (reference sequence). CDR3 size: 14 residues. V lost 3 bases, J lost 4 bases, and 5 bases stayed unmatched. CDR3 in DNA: TGTGCCAGCAGCTTCCAGGGGGGAGGCACTGAAGCTTTCTTT. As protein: CASSFQGGGTEAFF.

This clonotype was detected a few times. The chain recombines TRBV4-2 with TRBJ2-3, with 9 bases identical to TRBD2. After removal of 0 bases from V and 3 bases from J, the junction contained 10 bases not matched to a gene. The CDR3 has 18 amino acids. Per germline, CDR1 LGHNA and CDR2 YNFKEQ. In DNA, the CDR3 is TGTGCCAGCAGCCAAGATGCTTCGTTGCGGGGGGGAACAGATACGCAGTATTTT. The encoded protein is CASSQDASLRGGTDTQYF.

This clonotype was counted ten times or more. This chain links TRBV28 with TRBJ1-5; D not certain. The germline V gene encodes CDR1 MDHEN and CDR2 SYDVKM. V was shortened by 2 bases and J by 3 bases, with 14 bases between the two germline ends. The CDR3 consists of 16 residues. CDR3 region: CASSLHPRVFNQPQHF. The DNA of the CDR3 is TGTGCCAGCAGTTTACACCCTCGGGTCTTCAATCAGCCCCAGCATTTT.

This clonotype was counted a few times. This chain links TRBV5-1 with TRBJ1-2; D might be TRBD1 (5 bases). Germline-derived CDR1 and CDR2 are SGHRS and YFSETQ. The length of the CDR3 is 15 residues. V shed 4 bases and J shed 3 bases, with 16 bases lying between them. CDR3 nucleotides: TGCGCCAGCAGCCTGGATTCACAGGCCCACTATGGCTACACCTTC. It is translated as CASSLDSQAHYGYTF.

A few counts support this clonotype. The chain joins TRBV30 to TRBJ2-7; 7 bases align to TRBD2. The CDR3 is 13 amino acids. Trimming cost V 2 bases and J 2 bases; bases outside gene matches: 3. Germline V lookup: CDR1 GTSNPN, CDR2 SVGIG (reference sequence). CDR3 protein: CAWSLGLAYEQYF. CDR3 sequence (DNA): TGTGCCTGGAGTCTCGGACTAGCCTACGAGCAGTACTTC.

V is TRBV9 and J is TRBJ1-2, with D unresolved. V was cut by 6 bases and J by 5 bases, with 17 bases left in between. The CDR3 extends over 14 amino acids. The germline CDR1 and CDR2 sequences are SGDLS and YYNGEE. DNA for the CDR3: TGTGCCAGCAAGCAGACGGGTACACTTTATGGCTACACCTTC. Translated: CASKQTGTLYGYTF. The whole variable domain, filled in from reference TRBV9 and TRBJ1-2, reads DSGVTQTPKHLITATGQRVTLRCSPRSGDLSVYWYQQSLDQGLQFLIQYYNGEERAKGNILERFSAQQFPDLHSELNLSSLELGDSALYFCASKQTGTLYGYTFGSGTRLTVV.

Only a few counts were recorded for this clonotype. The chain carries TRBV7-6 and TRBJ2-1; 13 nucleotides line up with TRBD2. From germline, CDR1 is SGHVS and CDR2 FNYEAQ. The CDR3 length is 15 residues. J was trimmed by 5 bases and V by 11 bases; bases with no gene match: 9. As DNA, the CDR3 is TGTGCCTCTCGGGCACTAGCGGGGGGGAACAATGAGCAGTTCTTC. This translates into CASRALAGGNNEQFF. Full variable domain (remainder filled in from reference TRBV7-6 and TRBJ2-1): GAGVSQSPRYKVTKRGQDVALRCDPISGHVSLYWYRQALGQGPEFLTYFNYEAQQDKSGLPNDRFSAERPEGSISTLTIQRTEQRDSAMYRCASRALAGGNNEQFFGPGTRLTVL.

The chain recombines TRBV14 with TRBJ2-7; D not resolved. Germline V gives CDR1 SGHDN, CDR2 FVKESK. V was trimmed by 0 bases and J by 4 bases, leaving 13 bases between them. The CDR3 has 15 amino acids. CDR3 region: CASSQDWSFGYEQYV. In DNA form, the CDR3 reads TGTGCCAGCAGCCAAGATTGGAGTTTCGGGTACGAGCAGTACGTC.

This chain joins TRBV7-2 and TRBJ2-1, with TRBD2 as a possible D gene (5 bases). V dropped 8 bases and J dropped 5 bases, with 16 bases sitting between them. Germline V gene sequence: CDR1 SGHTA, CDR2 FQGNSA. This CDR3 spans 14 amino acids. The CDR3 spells CASASVGVHNEQFF. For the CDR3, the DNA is TGTGCCAGCGCCTCTGTCGGGGTACACAATGAGCAGTTCTTC.

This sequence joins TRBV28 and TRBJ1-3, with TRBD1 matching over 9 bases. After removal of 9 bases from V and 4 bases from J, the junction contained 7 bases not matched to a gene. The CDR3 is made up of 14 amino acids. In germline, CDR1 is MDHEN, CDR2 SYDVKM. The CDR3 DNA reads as TGTGCCAGTTGGAACAGGGGGCAAGGAAACACCATATATTTT. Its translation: CASWNRGQGNTIYF.

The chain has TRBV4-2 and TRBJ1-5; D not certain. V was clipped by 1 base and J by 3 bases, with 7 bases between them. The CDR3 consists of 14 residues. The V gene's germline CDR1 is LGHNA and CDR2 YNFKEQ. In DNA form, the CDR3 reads TGTGCCAGCAGCCAAGTAGGGCCCAATCAGCCCCAGCATTTT. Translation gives CASSQVGPNQPQHF.

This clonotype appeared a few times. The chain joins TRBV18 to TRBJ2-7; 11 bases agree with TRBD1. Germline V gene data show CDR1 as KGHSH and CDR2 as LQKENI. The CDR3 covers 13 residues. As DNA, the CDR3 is TGTGCTGGGGGACAGGGGGGAACCTACGAGCAGTACGTC. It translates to CAGGQGGTYEQYV.

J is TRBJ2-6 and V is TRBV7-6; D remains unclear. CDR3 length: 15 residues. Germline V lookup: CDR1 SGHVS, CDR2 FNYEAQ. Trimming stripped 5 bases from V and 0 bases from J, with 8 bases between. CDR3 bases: TGTGCCAGCAGCATACGGGTCTCTGGGGCCAACGTCCTGACTTTC. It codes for CASSIRVSGANVLTF.

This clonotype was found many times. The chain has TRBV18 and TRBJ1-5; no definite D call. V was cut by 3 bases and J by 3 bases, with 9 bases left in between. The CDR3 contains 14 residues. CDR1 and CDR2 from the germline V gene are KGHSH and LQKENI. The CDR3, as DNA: TGTGCCAGCTCACCGAGTCAGTCCAATCAGCCCCAGCATTTT. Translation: CASSPSQSNQPQHF.

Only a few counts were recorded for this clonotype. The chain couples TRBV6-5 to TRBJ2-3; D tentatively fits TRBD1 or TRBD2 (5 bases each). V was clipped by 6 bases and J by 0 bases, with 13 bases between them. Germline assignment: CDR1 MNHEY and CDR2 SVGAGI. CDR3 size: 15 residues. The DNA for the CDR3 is TGTGCCAGCAGCCCGGGACGGACTAGCACAGATACGCAGTATTTT. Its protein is CASSPGRTSTDTQYF.

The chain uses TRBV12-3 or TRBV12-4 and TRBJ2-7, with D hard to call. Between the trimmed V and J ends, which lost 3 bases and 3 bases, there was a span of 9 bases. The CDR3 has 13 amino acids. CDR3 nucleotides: TGTGCCAGCAGTTTCGCACCTGTCTACGAGCAGTACGTC. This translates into CASSFAPVYEQYV.

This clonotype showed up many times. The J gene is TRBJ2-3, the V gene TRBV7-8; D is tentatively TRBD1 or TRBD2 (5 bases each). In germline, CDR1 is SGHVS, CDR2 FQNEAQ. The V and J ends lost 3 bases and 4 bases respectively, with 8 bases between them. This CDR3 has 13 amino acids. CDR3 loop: CASSFQGADTQYF. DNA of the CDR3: TGTGCCAGCAGCTTCCAGGGAGCAGATACGCAGTATTTT.

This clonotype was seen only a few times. The CDR3 here is CASSGGWDRPHEQYV. As DNA, the CDR3 is TGTGCCAGCAGCGGGGGGTGGGACAGGCCCCACGAGCAGTACGTC. The chain has TRBV7-2 and TRBJ2-7; 8 positions match TRBD1. Trimming removed 5 bases from V and 5 bases from J; junction bases left unmatched: 11. The germline V gene has CDR1 SGHTA and CDR2 FQGNSA. The CDR3 runs 15 residues.

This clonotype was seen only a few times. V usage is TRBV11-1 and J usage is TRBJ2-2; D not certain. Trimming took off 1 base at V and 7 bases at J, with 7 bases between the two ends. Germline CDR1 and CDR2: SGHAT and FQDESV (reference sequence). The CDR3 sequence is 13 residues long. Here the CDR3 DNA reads TGTGCCAGCAGCTTAGACTTAGGCGGGGAGCTGTTTTTT. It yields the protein CASSLDLGGELFF.

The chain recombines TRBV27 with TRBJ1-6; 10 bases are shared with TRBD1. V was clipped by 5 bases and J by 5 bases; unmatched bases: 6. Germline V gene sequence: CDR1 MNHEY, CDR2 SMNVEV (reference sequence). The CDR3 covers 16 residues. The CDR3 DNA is TGTGCCAGCAGTGACAGGGGGCTTTGGGATAATTCACCCCTCCACTTT. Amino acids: CASSDRGLWDNSPLHF.

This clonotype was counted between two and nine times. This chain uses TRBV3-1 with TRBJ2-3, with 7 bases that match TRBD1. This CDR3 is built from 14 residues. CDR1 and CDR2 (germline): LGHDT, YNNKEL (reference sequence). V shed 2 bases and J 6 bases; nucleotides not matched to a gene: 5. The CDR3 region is CASSQKGAGDTQYF. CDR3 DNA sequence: TGTGCCAGCAGCCAAAAGGGGGCCGGGGATACGCAGTATTTT.

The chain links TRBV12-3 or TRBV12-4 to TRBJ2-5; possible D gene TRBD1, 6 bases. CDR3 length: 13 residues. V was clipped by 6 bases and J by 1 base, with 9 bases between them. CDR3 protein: CASRGQSQETQYF. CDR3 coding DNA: TGTGCCAGCAGAGGACAGAGCCAAGAGACCCAGTACTTC.